Below, 29 T cell receptor beta chains from the same sample are listed, as sequenced in a study of shared T cell receptors in the human thymus. Method: immunoSEQ multiplex PCR; TCRdb's copy keeps in-frame clones and lacks some. The sample contains about 380,000 clones, approximately 95% of which appear only once. The sequenced material came from thymocytes. These receptors all come from a human donor.

This chain links TRBV5-4 with TRBJ2-3; 8 bases fit TRBD2. Looked up from germline, CDR1 is SGHNT and CDR2 is YYREEE (reference sequence). V dropped 4 bases and J dropped 1; count of bases not matched to a gene: 8. The CDR3 has 16 amino acids. CDR3 nucleotide sequence: TGTGCCAGCAGCCAAAGCGGGAGTTGGGGCACAGATACGCAGTATTTT. This translates into CASSQSGSWGTDTQYF. Looking up the rest from reference TRBV5-4 and TRBJ2-3 gives the full variable domain: ETGVTQSPTHLIKTRGQQVTLRCSSQSGHNTVSWYQQALGQGPQFIFQYYREEENGRGNFPPRFSGLQFPNYSSELNVNALELDDSALYLCASSQSGSWGTDTQYFGPGTRLTVL.

The chain combines TRBV5-1 with TRBJ2-3, with 11 bases aligning to TRBD2. Germline values: CDR1 SGHRS, CDR2 YFSETQ. The ends lost 4 bases at V and 2 bases at J; junction bases unmatched: 9. The CDR3 is made up of 17 amino acids. CDR3 amino acids: CASSPRLAGLPTDTQYF. The CDR3 DNA follows: TGCGCCAGCAGCCCTCGACTAGCGGGGCTTCCCACAGATACGCAGTATTTT.

The CDR3 DNA follows: TGTGCCAGCAGTTTACCGCCTTTGGGACTAGCGGGAGGGCCATCCTACGAGCAGTACTTC. Translated: CASSLPPLGLAGGPSYEQYF. The gene calls are TRBV28 and TRBJ2-7; TRBD2 matches at 16 bases. The trim removed 2 bases at V and 1 base at J, leaving 11 bases unmatched. The length of the CDR3 is 20 residues. Germline loops: CDR1 MDHEN, CDR2 SYDVKM.

The chain recombines TRBV5-8 with TRBJ2-7; a possible D gene is TRBD1 (5 bases). V lost 4 bases to trimming and J lost 4 bases, with 12 bases between them. Germline V lookup: CDR1 SGHTS, CDR2 YDEGEE. The CDR3 consists of 13 residues. CDR3 DNA: TGTGCCAGCAGCCTTAATCACAGGTACGAGCAGTACTTC. This translates into CASSLNHRYEQYF.

The chain uses TRBV28 and TRBJ1-3; 9 bases map to TRBD1. With V trimmed by 3 bases and J by 0 bases, 15 bases remained unmatched. Germline lookup yields CDR1 MDHEN and CDR2 SYDVKM. This CDR3 is 20 amino acids long. CDR3 in DNA: TGTGCCAGCAGTTTCTCCCCGGGACAGGGAAATCCCCTCTCTGGAAACACCATATATTTT. It encodes CASSFSPGQGNPLSGNTIYF.

This clone was observed a single time. The rearrangement links TRBV6-4 to TRBJ2-7, with a tentative D call TRBD1 (6 bases). The CDR3 consists of 14 residues. CDR1 MRHNA and CDR2 SNTAGT come from the germline V gene. Trimming pared 8 bases from V and 6 bases from J, leaving 20 bases between. CDR3 amino acids: CASSPDSNLLEQYF. DNA of the CDR3: TGTGCCAGCTCTCCGGACAGTAACCTTCTCGAGCAGTACTTC.

The J gene is TRBJ2-1, the V gene TRBV5-8; no clear D. From germline, CDR1 is SGHTS and CDR2 YDEGEE. The CDR3 is 16 amino acids. The V and J ends lost 1 base and 4 bases respectively, with 15 bases between them. CDR3 protein: CASSLHVGSFYNEQFF. In DNA form, the CDR3 reads TGTGCCAGCAGCTTGCACGTAGGCTCTTTTTACAATGAGCAGTTCTTC. Drawing the rest from reference TRBV5-8 and TRBJ2-1, the complete variable domain is EAGVTQSPTHLIKTRGQQATLRCSPISGHTSVYWYQQALGLGLQFLLWYDEGEERNRGNFPPRFSGRQFPNYSSELNVNALELEDSALYLCASSLHVGSFYNEQFFGPGTRLTVL.

The CDR3: CASAGGTSTDTQYF. The CDR3 DNA is TGTGCCAGCGCAGGCGGAACTAGCACAGATACGCAGTATTTT. The chain carries TRBV6-5 and TRBJ2-3; D is unclear. Deletions cut 8 bases from V and 0 bases from J, with 12 bases between. This CDR3 is 14 amino acids long. Germline assignment: CDR1 MNHEY and CDR2 SVGAGI.

This rearrangement joins TRBV27 to TRBJ2-1; D is tentatively TRBD1 or TRBD2 (5 bases each). CDR3 length equals 16 residues. CDR1 and CDR2 from the germline V gene are MNHEY and SMNVEV (reference sequence). Trimming pared 3 bases from V and 8 bases from J, leaving 20 bases between. The CDR3 region is CASSLPPGLRTDEQFF. The CDR3 nucleotides read TGTGCCAGCAGTTTGCCCCCGGGGCTAAGGACGGATGAGCAGTTCTTC.

The V call is TRBV4-3, the J call TRBJ2-5; D is ambiguous. The CDR3 is made up of 15 amino acids. Germline CDR1 LGHNA, CDR2 YSLEER. V was clipped by 0 bases and J by 5 bases, with 13 bases between them. CDR3 sequence reads: CASSQDQNYWETQYF. The DNA of the CDR3 is TGCGCCAGCAGCCAAGATCAGAACTATTGGGAGACCCAGTACTTC.

The CDR3 DNA is TGCGCCAGCAGCTTGCGGGGGGAAAACACCATATATTTT. As protein: CASSLRGENTIYF. This chain joins TRBV5-1 and TRBJ1-3, with a possible D match to TRBD1 (5 bases). The length of the CDR3 is 13 residues. Germline V gene data show CDR1 as SGHRS and CDR2 as YFSETQ. The V gene lost 1 base and the J gene lost 6 bases, with 8 bases spanning the gap. The variable domain in full, completed from reference TRBV5-1 and TRBJ1-3, reads KAGVTQTPRYLIKTRGQQVTLSCSPISGHRSVSWYQQTPGQGLQFLFEYFSETQRNKGNFPGRFSGRQFSNSRSEMNVSTLELGDSALYLCASSLRGENTIYFGEGSWLTVV.

The V call is TRBV27, the J call TRBJ2-3, with D possibly TRBD1 on 5 matching bases. V was clipped by 5 bases and J by 2 bases, with 17 bases between them. Germline CDR1 reads MNHEY; CDR2 reads SMNVEV (reference sequence). This CDR3 comprises 16 residues. CDR3 nucleotides: TGTGCCAGCAGTCCTGGTAGGGGCGAACCCACAGATACGCAGTATTTT. Protein product: CASSPGRGEPTDTQYF.

The V call is TRBV28, the J call TRBJ2-1; 10 nucleotides line up with TRBD1. The CDR3 covers 14 residues. Unmatched junction bases numbered 6, after V lost 6 bases and J lost 7 bases. Germline assignment: CDR1 MDHEN and CDR2 SYDVKM. CDR3 sequence reads: CASSPDRGCNEQFF. The CDR3 region has the DNA TGTGCCAGCAGCCCGGACAGGGGGTGTAATGAGCAGTTCTTC.

The V gene is TRBV4-2, the J gene TRBJ2-5; D possibly corresponds to TRBD2 (5 bases). Germline V gene data show CDR1 as LGHNA and CDR2 as YNFKEQ. Trimming removed 1 base from V and 1 base from J, with 13 bases in between. The CDR3 totals 16 residues. DNA for the CDR3: TGTGCCAGCAGCCAAGTAGTGGGAGATTTCCAAGAGACCCAGTACTTC. Its translation is CASSQVVGDFQETQYF.

The chain links TRBV9 to TRBJ2-3, with D perhaps matching TRBD2 (6 bases). The V end was cut by 2 bases, the J end by 0 bases, with 10 bases between. Germline-derived CDR1 and CDR2 are SGDLS and YYNGEE. CDR3 length: 15 amino acids. The CDR3 bases are TGTGCCAGCAGCGTGACGGGGACTAGCACAGATACGCAGTATTTT. Its translation: CASSVTGTSTDTQYF.

This rearrangement joins TRBV18 to TRBJ2-3, with 10 bases fitting TRBD1. This CDR3 has 15 amino acids. Germline trimming cut 1 base from V and 5 bases from J; bases unmatched to any gene: 3. The germline gives CDR1 KGHSH, CDR2 LQKENI. The CDR3 protein is CASSPRQGAGDTQYF. The CDR3 DNA is TGTGCCAGCTCACCACGACAGGGGGCGGGAGATACGCAGTATTTT. The whole variable domain, remainder taken from reference TRBV18 and TRBJ2-3, is NAGVMQNPRHLVRRRGQEARLRCSPMKGHSHVYWYRQLPEEGLKFMVYLQKENIIDESGMPKERFSAEFPKEGPSILRIQQVVRGDSAAYFCASSPRQGAGDTQYFGPGTRLTVL.

This rearrangement joins TRBV7-2 to TRBJ1-1; no clear D gene. The CDR3 consists of 15 residues. V was cut by 4 bases and J by 5 bases, with 17 bases left in between. CDR1 SGHTA and CDR2 FQGNSA come from the germline V gene. The CDR3 DNA reads TGTGCCAGCAGCTCCCCGGGGAGCCGAGCAACTGAAGCTTTCTTT. It encodes CASSSPGSRATEAFF. Combining the CDR3 with reference TRBV7-2 and TRBJ1-1 gives the whole variable domain GAGVSQSPSNKVTEKGKDVELRCDPISGHTALYWYRQSLGQGLEFLIYFQGNSAPDKSGLPSDRFSAERTGGSVSTLTIQRTQQEDSAVYLCASSSPGSRATEAFFGQGTRLTVV.

The chain is built from TRBV6-5 and TRBJ2-2; D call uncertain. The germline V and J ends were trimmed by 2 bases and 4 bases, with 8 bases remaining between them. From germline, CDR1 is MNHEY and CDR2 SVGAGI. This CDR3 comprises 14 residues. The CDR3 DNA is TGTGCCAGCAGTTACGACGTTGCCACCGGGGAGCTGTTTTTT. Its protein is CASSYDVATGELFF.

V and J are TRBV28 and TRBJ2-3; 8 nucleotides align to TRBD2. V gave up 3 bases and J gave up 5 bases; unmatched junction bases: 25. CDR3 length equals 21 residues. CDR1 MDHEN and CDR2 SYDVKM come from the germline V gene. This CDR3 reads CASSFPLPGREGVPAVDTQYF. The CDR3 coding sequence is TGTGCCAGCAGTTTCCCCCTCCCCGGTCGGGAGGGAGTGCCGGCTGTAGATACGCAGTATTTT. The full variable domain, with the rest looked up from reference TRBV28 and TRBJ2-3, is DVKVTQSSRYLVKRTGEKVFLECVQDMDHENMFWYRQDPGLGLRLIYFSYDVKMKEKGDIPEGYSVSREKKERFSLILESASTNQTSMYLCASSFPLPGREGVPAVDTQYFGPGTRLTVL.

The V and J genes are TRBV6-5 and TRBJ1-5, with no clear D. The CDR3 is made up of 14 amino acids. Trimming took 6 bases from V and 3 from J, leaving 12 bases between them. Germline assignment: CDR1 MNHEY and CDR2 SVGAGI. CDR3 nucleotides: TGTGCCAGCAGGAAAGGGTCGAACAATCAGCCCCAGCATTTT. Protein: CASRKGSNNQPQHF.

The rearrangement joins TRBV4-2 to TRBJ1-4; D gene ambiguous. CDR1 and CDR2 from the germline V gene are LGHNA and YNFKEQ. Trimming cost V 0 bases and J 7 bases, with 18 bases left between them. There are 17 residues in the CDR3. DNA for the CDR3: TGTGCCAGCAGCCAAGATCTTGCCGGAGGGAGGAGTGAAAAACTGTTTTTT. This sequence encodes CASSQDLAGGRSEKLFF.

The V and J genes are TRBV7-8 and TRBJ2-7; TRBD2 matches 14 bases. The CDR3 extends over 16 amino acids. Germline trimming cut 4 bases from V and 2 bases from J; bases unmatched to any gene: 4. Germline CDR1 is SGHVS and CDR2 is FQNEAQ. For the CDR3, the DNA is TGTGCCAGCAGCTGGCCGACTAGCGGGAGGGCCTACGAGCAGTACTTC. Translated, it gives CASSWPTSGRAYEQYF.

V gene TRBV14 combines with J gene TRBJ2-5, with a weak D call TRBD2 (5 bases). V lost 1 base and J lost 5, with 14 bases in between. This CDR3 has 15 residues. Germline V CDR1 and CDR2: SGHDN, FVKESK. The CDR3 bases are TGTGCCAGCAGCCAAGTTCTGACGGGGTTCGAGACCCAGTACTTC. It encodes CASSQVLTGFETQYF.

This chain uses TRBV5-8 with TRBJ2-2; 9 bases match TRBD1. The CDR3 is 15 residues long. Germline V gives CDR1 SGHTS, CDR2 YDEGEE. J lost 7 bases, V lost 1 base, and 5 bases had no gene match. In DNA form, the CDR3 reads TGTGCCAGCAGCTTGCGGACAGGGGAGGACGGGGAGCTGTTTTTT. Protein: CASSLRTGEDGELFF.

The chain couples TRBV28 to TRBJ2-1; 11 bases are a match to TRBD1. CDR1 and CDR2 (germline): MDHEN, SYDVKM. Losses at the gene ends were 2 bases for V and 0 bases for J; bases not matched to a gene: 6. The CDR3 is made up of 18 amino acids. CDR3 DNA sequence: TGTGCCAGCAGTTTACGGACAGGGGGCGCGAGCTCCTACAATGAGCAGTTCTTC. This encodes CASSLRTGGASSYNEQFF.

The rearrangement links TRBV28 to TRBJ2-7, with D possibly TRBD1 on 5 matching bases. This CDR3 region has 11 residues. V dropped 7 bases and J dropped 6 bases, with 10 bases sitting between them. Germline V lookup: CDR1 MDHEN, CDR2 SYDVKM. CDR3 in amino acids: CASKTQGEQYF. CDR3 coding DNA: TGTGCCAGCAAGACGCAGGGCGAGCAGTACTTC. Full variable domain (outside the CDR3, taken from reference TRBV28 and TRBJ2-7): DVKVTQSSRYLVKRTGEKVFLECVQDMDHENMFWYRQDPGLGLRLIYFSYDVKMKEKGDIPEGYSVSREKKERFSLILESASTNQTSMYLCASKTQGEQYFGPGTRLTVT.

This sequence joins TRBV4-1 and TRBJ2-1; TRBD2 might be the D (5 bases). The V and J ends lost 1 base and 0 bases respectively, with 13 bases between them. The CDR3 is 17 amino acids. CDR1 is MGHRA, CDR2 YSYEKL, per germline. The CDR3 sequence is CASSQAPTRSSYNEQFF. The DNA for the CDR3 is TGCGCCAGCAGCCAAGCGCCTACTAGGAGCTCCTACAATGAGCAGTTCTTC.

V and J are TRBV4-2 and TRBJ2-1, with D unclear. V shed 4 bases and J shed 4 bases, with 8 bases lying between them. Germline lookup yields CDR1 LGHNA and CDR2 YNFKEQ. The CDR3 is 13 amino acids. This chain's CDR3 is CASSPRVYNEQFF. The DNA of the CDR3 is TGTGCCAGCAGCCCTAGGGTATACAATGAGCAGTTCTTC.

This chain links TRBV27 with TRBJ1-5; 7 bases match TRBD1. CDR3 length: 15 residues. Germline assignment: CDR1 MNHEY and CDR2 SMNVEV (reference sequence). J gave up 5 bases and V 6 bases, and 10 bases lay outside the gene matches. The CDR3 DNA sequence: TGTGCCAGCAGCCCAAGGGGGCCGGCCCATCAGCCCCAGCATTTT. It yields the protein CASSPRGPAHQPQHF.